This paragraph covers one T cell receptor (beta chain) sequence. The target antigen is unknown. Germline V gene lookup returns CDR1 SGHDT and CDR2 YYEEEE. The CDR3 totals 15 residues. V lost 0 bases to trimming and J lost 4 bases, with 10 bases between them. The record originates from a study of siplizumab effects on memory and regulatory T cells. Sequenced by immunoSEQ multiplex PCR; TCRdb stores in-frame clones only, minus some. The sample lists 85,000 to 130,000 clones; around 90% were seen once. Findings and caveats of the study: Mean Treg-derived proportions of mappable alloreactive CD4+ clones were 68.8% for siplizumab and 25% to 30% for controls.

The sequencing input was Tregs sorted from blood. This chain joins TRBV5-6 and TRBJ2-2, with D possibly called TRBD1 or TRBD2 (5 bases each). The clonotype originates from a human donor in good health. The CDR3 loop is CASSLAGRVTGELFF. CDR3 nucleotide sequence: TGTGCCAGCAGCTTGGCAGGGAGAGTCACCGGGGAGCTGTTTTTT.